This TCR beta chain was identified during a study of T cell responses to AZD1222 COVID-19 vaccine. Study findings and constraints: Baseline seropositives among AZD1222 recipients totaled only six or seven.

This clone was observed a single time. The antigen is unknown. Data came from immunoSEQ multiplex PCR; TCRdb stores just in-frame clones and leaves some out. The sample yields roughly 99,000 clones, 91% seen once. Trimming stripped 6 bases from V and 5 bases from J, with 14 bases between. In germline, CDR1 is SNHLY, CDR2 FYNNEI. The CDR3 sequence is 13 residues long. The chain is built from TRBV2 and TRBJ2-7, with D possibly TRBD2 on 6 matching bases. Sequencing was performed on peripheral blood, taken on day 0 of AZD1222 vaccination. The sequence was collected from an adult in good health. CDR3 sequence reads: CASRVRLVNEQYF. The CDR3 DNA follows: TGTGCCAGCAGGGTTCGACTAGTCAACGAGCAGTACTTC.